This T cell receptor beta chain came from a study of neurological immune-mediated disorders. The overall study: About 90% of the roughly 34 multiple sclerosis patients had relapsing-remitting disease; 3 had secondary progressive. Study-level results: Neither clinical nor MRI features showed any association with the multiple sclerosis repertoire cluster, and the authors stated that larger cohorts are needed. No sharing of CDR3 amino acid sequences was observed among expanded clones across subjects, suggesting private repertoires in all groups.

This clonotype has ten or more counts. Its matching antigen is unknown. This CDR3 region has 14 residues. V was shortened by 5 bases and J by 2 bases, with 10 bases between the two germline ends. Per the germline V gene, CDR1 is SEHNR and CDR2 is FQNEAQ (reference sequence). The authors produced cDNA by 5'RACE using 10-nucleotide random UMIs. TCRdb redid the calling of the 5' RACE reads with MiXCR, one entry per CDR3 protein. The sample yields some 48,000 distinct CDR3 sequences, over 5.5% seen once. This TCR derives from a woman younger than 35 with multiple sclerosis. V gene TRBV7-9 combines with J gene TRBJ1-3; no definite D call. Sequencing was done on a sample of CD4+ T cells from blood. The CDR3 coding sequence is TGTGCCAGCAGCATCGCAGGAACTGGAAACACCATATATTTT. Protein sequence: CASSIAGTGNTIYF.